This TCR beta chain was recovered during a study of spatial heterogeneity in lung cancer (dated by TCRdb to the late 2010s). Study-wide context: Beta-chain transcripts were consistently detected in greater numbers than alpha-chain transcripts, which likely reflects a higher abundance of beta-chain transcripts. Both alpha and beta chains were TCR-sequenced in samples taken at surgery, namely 220 tumor regions, around 70 matched nontumor lung samples and roughly 56 PBMC samples. TCR alpha and beta repertoires were quantitatively compared across multiple tumor regions, matched nontumor lung and blood in non-small cell lung cancer. TCR transcript counts in tumor regions correlated strongly with a T cell transcriptional module score from matched bulk RNA-seq. In the raw uncorrected reads, each unique combination of TCR and UMI appeared more than ten times on average. The study linked features of the TCR repertoire to counts of nonsynonymous mutations, which were determined by whole-exome sequencing of tumor tissue. Paper-wide results and their limitations: A correlation was observed between the number of expanded intratumoral alpha and beta TCRs and the tumor nonsynonymous mutation count. Confirming at a functional level the hypothesis that regional TCRs recognize regional mutations was considered to require additional single-cell paired TCR alpha and beta sequencing. TCR-seq coverage of tumor T cells was estimated to be only about 7% for alpha chains and about 13% for beta chains. The count of ubiquitous expanded TCRs correlated with the count of ubiquitous nonsynonymous mutations, and the count of regional expanded TCRs correlated with the count of regional nonsynonymous mutations.

This clonotype qualifies as medium-sized (0.01 to 0.1%). The antigen this receptor binds is unknown. Per-base quality was not reported, and no clone a single base away is much larger than it. The time point label on this specimen signifies: sample taken at primary tumor resection. Donors were some 78 patients with early-stage, untreated non-small cell lung cancer from the lung TRACERx cohort. TCR sequencing used whole RNA extracted from tumor and nontumor lung tissue, or from cryopreserved PBMC samples, without cell sorting. Only patients with enough RNA available from two or more tumor regions were chosen for TCR sequencing. Before selection, tumor and adjacent nontumor lung specimens were reviewed by a lung pathologist. The protocol used for the library was 5' RACE. The instrument given in TCRdb is NextSeq 500. In the TCR library protocol, a unique molecular identifier was attached to each TCR cDNA molecule so that PCR and sequencing errors could be corrected. The paper's processing steps were these. TCR identification, UMI-based error correction and CDR3 extraction were all carried out with Decombinator tools. Expanded TCRs were defined as those above a frequency of 2 per 1,000, corresponding to the top 1% of the tumor frequency distribution. Expanded tumor TCRs statistically deemed absent (corrected P<0.05) from at least one tumor region were classed as regional, and all other expanded tumor TCRs were classed as ubiquitous. Rényi diversity was computed with the R vegan package after subsampling each repertoire 100 times to 5,000 TCRs. CDR3 similarity networks were built from amino acid triplet string-kernel similarity, with CDR3s being connected when pairwise similarity was above 0.82. Through fastp at Q25 and MiXCR, TCRdb rebuilt clones from the public reads, retaining in-frame beta chains. Every entry covers one CDR3 protein and lists the most common genes and DNA from its rows. TCRdb, not the original authors, processed these V and J calls. The sample has about 5,700 distinct CDR3 sequences on record, roughly 16% of them singletons. The ten top clones hold about a tenth of the sample.

Relative to germline, V is missing 5 bases and J is missing 6 bases, with 10 bases of the junction outside any gene match. From cysteine to phenylalanine, the CDR3 is 15 amino acids long. The entry retains the CDR3 DNA only, 45 bases that are in frame from base 1. CDR1 is given as SGHTA and CDR2 as FQGTGA, both from the germline V gene. The sequenced sample was lung tumor tissue, obtained at surgery. The receptor chain draws on TRBV7-3 and TRBJ1-2; TRBD1 matches 9 bases in the middle. The clonotype was recovered from a male donor with early-stage non-small cell lung cancer. The CDR3 sequence is CASSPTRDRGDGYTF. Read as DNA, the sequence is TGTGCCAGCAGCCCGACGAGAGACAGGGGGGATGGCTACACCTTC.